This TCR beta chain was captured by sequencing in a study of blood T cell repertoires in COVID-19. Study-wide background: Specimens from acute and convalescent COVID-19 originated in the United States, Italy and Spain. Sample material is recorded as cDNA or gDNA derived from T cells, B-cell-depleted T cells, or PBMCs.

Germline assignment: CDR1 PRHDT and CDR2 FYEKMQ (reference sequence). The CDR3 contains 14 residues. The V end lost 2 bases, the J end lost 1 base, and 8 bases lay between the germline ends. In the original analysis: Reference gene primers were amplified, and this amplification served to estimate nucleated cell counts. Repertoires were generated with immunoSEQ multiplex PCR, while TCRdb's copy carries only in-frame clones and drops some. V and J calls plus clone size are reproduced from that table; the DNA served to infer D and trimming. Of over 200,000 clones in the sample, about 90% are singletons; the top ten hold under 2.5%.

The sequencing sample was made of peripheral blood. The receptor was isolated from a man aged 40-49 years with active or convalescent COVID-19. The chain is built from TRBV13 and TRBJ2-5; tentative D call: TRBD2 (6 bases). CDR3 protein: CASSLRGIQETQYF. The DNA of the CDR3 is TGTGCCAGCAGCTTACGGGGGATCCAAGAGACCCAGTACTTC. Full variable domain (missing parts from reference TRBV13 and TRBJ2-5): AAGVIQSPRHLIKEKRETATLKCYPIPRHDTVYWYQQGPGQDPQFLISFYEKMQSDKGSIPDRFSAQQFSDYHSELNMSSLELGDSALYFCASSLRGIQETQYFGPGTRLLVL.